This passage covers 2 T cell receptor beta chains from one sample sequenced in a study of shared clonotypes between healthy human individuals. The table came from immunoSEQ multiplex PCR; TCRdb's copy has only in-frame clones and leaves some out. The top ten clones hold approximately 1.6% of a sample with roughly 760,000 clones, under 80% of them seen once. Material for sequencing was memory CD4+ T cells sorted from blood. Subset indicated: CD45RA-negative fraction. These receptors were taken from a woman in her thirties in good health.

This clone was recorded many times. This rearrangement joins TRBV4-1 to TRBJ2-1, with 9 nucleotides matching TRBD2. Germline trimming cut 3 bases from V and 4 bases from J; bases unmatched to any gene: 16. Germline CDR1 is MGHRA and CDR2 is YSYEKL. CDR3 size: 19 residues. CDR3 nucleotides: TGCGCCAGCAGCCAGGGTCTAGCGGGATTCCTGACGATATACAATGAGCAGTTCTTC. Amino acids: CASSQGLAGFLTIYNEQFF.

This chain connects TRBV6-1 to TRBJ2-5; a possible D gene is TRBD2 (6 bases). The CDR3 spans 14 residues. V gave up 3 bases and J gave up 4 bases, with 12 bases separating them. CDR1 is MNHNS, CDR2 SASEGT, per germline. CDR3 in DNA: TGTGCCAGCAGTGAGATCAAGGGAGGAGAGACCCAGTACTTC. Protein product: CASSEIKGGETQYF.